This T cell receptor beta chain was documented in a study of blood T cell repertoires in COVID-19. Study-wide context: Sources were T cells, B-cell-depleted T cells, or PBMCs; the material itself was cDNA or gDNA.

In this sample, this clone turned up once. Assay: immunoSEQ multiplex PCR; the TCRdb copy retains only in-frame clones and omits some. The repertoire includes 70,000 to 80,000 clones, roughly 87% of them detected once, and around 6.3% sits in the top ten. What was sequenced was peripheral blood. The TCR was taken from a woman in her forties or fifties with acute or convalescent COVID-19.

The CDR3 DNA reads as TGTGCCAGCAGCTCCGATCGGGGACTCTCCTATAATTCACCCCTCCACTTT. This gives the protein CASSSDRGLSYNSPLHF. The chain has TRBV11-2 and TRBJ1-6; D may be TRBD1 (5 bases). Trimming took 4 bases from V and 0 from J, leaving 13 bases between them. In germline, CDR1 is SGHAT, CDR2 FQNNGV. This CDR3 is 17 amino acids long.